Shown below are 29 T cell receptor beta chains from a single sample sequenced in a study of beta chain features in type 1 diabetes (dated by TCRdb to the late 2010s). Library prep was done by the immunoSEQ multiplex PCR assay. The High Capacity cDNA Reverse Transcription Kit was used to reverse transcribe all of the isolated RNA, meaning that expressed TCRB transcripts were what got sequenced. Sourced from immuneACCESS, this table was stored by TCRdb with only in-frame sequences that have V and J called. A share of the clones is absent; for the studies checked, an unresolved V gene accounts for under half, and the remainder has no known explanation. In all, the sample holds some 410,000 clones, and about 15% of those were seen once. 0.035% to 0.045% of the sample goes to the ten largest clones. Sequencing used naive CD4+ T cells from blood. The sample's cell subset or site label, decoded: true naive CD4+ T cells. The receptor source for this set is a man aged 30 to 39 in good health.

This chain joins TRBV7-9 and TRBJ2-5; D unclear. Germline CDR1 and CDR2: SEHNR and FQNEAQ (reference sequence). CDR3 length: 15 amino acids. Trimming removed 2 bases from V and 1 base from J, with 11 bases in between. The CDR3 DNA reads as TGTGCCAGCAGCTTATACTTGGGCTTCCAAGAGACCCAGTACTTC. Encoded protein: CASSLYLGFQETQYF.

This clone was counted a few times. This chain joins TRBV10-3 and TRBJ2-3; D might be TRBD2 (5 bases). The CDR3 totals 15 residues. The germline V gene encodes CDR1 ENHRY and CDR2 SYGVKD. V was shortened by 2 bases and J by 0 bases, with 9 bases between the two germline ends. The CDR3: CAISELGGSTDTQYF. The CDR3, as DNA: TGTGCCATCAGTGAGCTGGGCGGGAGCACAGATACGCAGTATTTT.

This clone turned up a few times. The chain has TRBV30 and TRBJ2-7; D assignment may be TRBD1 or TRBD2 (5 bases each). This CDR3 is built from 16 residues. Germline lookup yields CDR1 GTSNPN and CDR2 SVGIG (reference sequence). V was shortened by 5 bases and J by 4 bases, with 24 bases between the two germline ends. Written as DNA, the CDR3 is TGTGCCTGGGCCCACACTCCGGGACGGCTCCTATACGAGCAGTACGTC. This gives the protein CAWAHTPGRLLYEQYV.

The chain has TRBV5-1 and TRBJ2-1; TRBD2 might be the D (6 bases). The V gene's germline CDR1 is SGHRS and CDR2 YFSETQ. CDR3 size: 14 residues. V lost 4 bases and J 7 bases, leaving 15 bases between the germline ends. CDR3 amino acids: CASSLGGNENEQFF. The CDR3 bases are TGCGCCAGCAGCCTGGGCGGGAATGAAAATGAGCAGTTCTTC.

The chain joins TRBV5-6 to TRBJ1-1, with a weak D call TRBD1 (6 bases). The germline V gene has CDR1 SGHDT and CDR2 YYEEEE. With 3 bases removed from V and 1 base from J, the gap between germline ends came to 16 bases. This CDR3 spans 16 amino acids. The CDR3 spells CASSSLLGGPNTEAFF. CDR3 nucleotides: TGTGCCAGCAGCTCGCTCTTGGGGGGCCCGAACACTGAAGCTTTCTTT.

J is TRBJ1-1 and V is TRBV18; 7 bases agree with TRBD1. This CDR3 is built from 16 residues. Trimming took 4 bases from V and 1 from J; bases not matched to a gene: 9. In germline, CDR1 is KGHSH, CDR2 LQKENI. The CDR3 protein is CASSLRATGSNTEAFF. CDR3 coding DNA: TGTGCCAGCTCACTGAGGGCGACAGGGTCGAACACTGAAGCTTTCTTT.

This clone turned up a few times. The same CDR3 also results from other DNA sequences found in this sample. The rearrangement joins TRBV10-3 to TRBJ2-3, with no clear D. The CDR3 covers 11 residues. Germline V lookup: CDR1 ENHRY, CDR2 SYGVKD. The V end lost 2 bases, the J end lost 5 bases, and 2 bases lay between the germline ends. The CDR3 nucleotides are TGTGCCATCAGTGAGGGAGATACGCAGTATTTT. It specifies CAISEGDTQYF.

This chain connects TRBV7-2 to TRBJ2-4; no firm D call. Germline CDR1 and CDR2: SGHTA and FQGNSA. V lost 3 bases to trimming and J lost 3 bases, with 3 bases between them. The CDR3 is made up of 12 amino acids. The CDR3 is CASSLIKNIQYF. The CDR3 nucleotides read TGTGCCAGCAGCTTGATCAAAAACATTCAGTACTTC.

This clone was recorded a few times. The chain joins TRBV7-2 to TRBJ2-3; TRBD2 matches 11 bases. The germline V gene has CDR1 SGHTA and CDR2 FQGNSA. This CDR3 region has 17 residues. J was trimmed by 7 bases and V by 4 bases; bases with no gene match: 13. CDR3 nucleotides: TGTGCCAGCAGCTCGCGCCTAAATCTAGCGGGGGGACATACGCAGTATTTT. Protein sequence: CASSSRLNLAGGHTQYF.

The V gene is TRBV18, the J gene TRBJ2-1; no definite D call. In germline, CDR1 is KGHSH, CDR2 LQKENI. Trimming removed 2 bases from V and 6 bases from J, with 8 bases in between. There are 13 residues in the CDR3. The CDR3 DNA reads as TGTGCCAGCTCACCAACCAGGAGCAATGAGCAGTTCTTC. The encoded protein is CASSPTRSNEQFF.

The V and J genes are TRBV4-2 and TRBJ1-5; no firm D call. V was pared by 0 bases and J by 1 base, with 7 bases between. CDR1 is LGHNA and CDR2 is YNFKEQ in the germline V gene. The CDR3 runs to 15 residues. The CDR3 loop reads CASSQDQLSNQPQHF. In nucleotides, the CDR3 is TGTGCCAGCAGCCAAGATCAGTTAAGCAATCAGCCCCAGCATTTT.

A few counts support this clone. The chain has TRBV20-1 and TRBJ2-1; either TRBD1 or TRBD2 may fit D (5 bases each). Germline V gene sequence: CDR1 DFQATT, CDR2 SNEGSKA (reference sequence). The CDR3 has 11 residues. V gave up 1 base and J gave up 9 bases, with 7 bases separating them. CDR3 protein: CSARGGFEQFF. Written as DNA, the CDR3 is TGCAGTGCTAGAGGGGGGTTTGAGCAGTTCTTC.

The chain couples TRBV6-5 to TRBJ1-1, with 7 bases lining up with TRBD1. Looked up from germline, CDR1 is MNHEY and CDR2 is SVGAGI. Trimming cost V 8 bases and J 1 base; bases outside gene matches: 10. CDR3 length: 15 residues. The DNA for the CDR3 is TGTGCCAGCCAAAGTTACAGGGGACGGAACACTGAAGCTTTCTTT. Translation gives CASQSYRGRNTEAFF.

The chain combines TRBV10-3 with TRBJ1-1; D unclear. The CDR3 extends over 15 amino acids. Germline V gene lookup returns CDR1 ENHRY and CDR2 SYGVKD. V was clipped by 0 bases and J by 1 base, with 9 bases between them. The CDR3 spells CAISESGRTNTEAFF. The CDR3 DNA follows: TGTGCCATCAGTGAGTCGGGGAGGACGAACACTGAAGCTTTCTTT.

The table lists this clone with a few counts. The chain employs TRBV29-1 and TRBJ2-5; D is undetermined. CDR1 SQVTM and CDR2 ANQGSEA come from the germline V gene. The CDR3 is 12 residues long. Trimming removed 7 bases at V and 5 bases at J, with 14 bases between. CDR3 bases: TGCAGCGGTGAGAAGGGCCGGGAGACCCAGTACTTC. Its translation: CSGEKGRETQYF.

This clone was recorded a few times. The genes are TRBV4-3 and TRBJ2-1, with D perhaps TRBD1 or TRBD2 (5 bases each). Trimming shortened V by 1 base and J by 5 bases, and 15 bases separated the two germline ends. CDR1 is LGHNA, CDR2 YSLEER, per germline. The CDR3 has 16 amino acids. The chain's CDR3 is CASSQGLGRNHNEQFF. The CDR3 DNA sequence: TGCGCCAGCAGCCAAGGCCTGGGACGCAACCACAATGAGCAGTTCTTC.

The chain recombines TRBV18 with TRBJ2-6; D is uncertain. This CDR3 is 17 amino acids long. V dropped 6 bases and J dropped 0 bases, with 15 bases sitting between them. Per germline, CDR1 KGHSH and CDR2 LQKENI. Written as DNA, the CDR3 is TGTGCCAGCTCCCCCCAGACAATCAGCTCTGGGGCCAACGTCCTGACTTTC. It specifies CASSPQTISSGANVLTF.

The chain has TRBV5-4 and TRBJ2-2; 8 bases fit TRBD1. CDR3 length: 15 amino acids. V dropped 0 bases and J dropped 8; count of bases not matched to a gene: 6. CDR1 and CDR2 from the germline V gene are SGHNT and YYREEE (reference sequence). The CDR3 region is CASSLGGQGSGELFF. CDR3 nucleotides: TGTGCCAGCAGCTTGGGAGGACAGGGCAGTGGGGAGCTGTTTTTT.

V is TRBV25-1 and J is TRBJ2-3; the D gene could be TRBD1 or TRBD2 (6 bases each). Germline CDR1 reads MGHDK; CDR2 reads SYGVNS. V was pared by 6 bases and J by 2 bases, with 21 bases between. The length of the CDR3 is 17 residues. CDR3 coding DNA: TGTGCCAGCAGACTCTCCCTCGGGGGCGGTAACACAGATACGCAGTATTTT. Protein product: CASRLSLGGGNTDTQYF.

This clone showed up just a few times. The chain uses TRBV7-2 and TRBJ2-4; the match to TRBD1 covers 7 bases. J gave up 0 bases and V 4 bases, and 9 bases lay outside the gene matches. The V gene's germline CDR1 is SGHTA and CDR2 FQGNSA. This CDR3 spans 17 amino acids. CDR3: CASSSRDRILAKNIQYF. CDR3 in DNA: TGTGCCAGCAGCTCCCGGGACAGAATCTTAGCCAAAAACATTCAGTACTTC.

This clone occurred a few times. The gene calls are TRBV7-2 and TRBJ2-1, with a weak D call TRBD2 (5 bases). Trimming cost V 0 bases and J 15 bases, with 21 bases left between them. Germline values: CDR1 SGHTA, CDR2 FQGNSA. This CDR3 is 15 amino acids long. Written as DNA, the CDR3 is TGTGCCAGCAGCTTAGCGAGGGATCCGCCCAAGAGACTGTTCTTC. Translation: CASSLARDPPKRLFF. Supplemented by reference TRBV7-2 and TRBJ2-1, the full variable domain reads GAGVSQSPSNKVTEKGKDVELRCDPISGHTALYWYRQSLGQGLEFLIYFQGNSAPDKSGLPSDRFSAERTGGSVSTLTIQRTQQEDSAVYLCASSLARDPPKRLFFGPGTRLTVL.

Only a few counts were recorded for this clone. Other DNA sequences in the sample encode the same CDR3. The gene calls are TRBV30 and TRBJ1-1, with D unresolved. CDR3 length: 10 residues. V lost 5 bases and J 5 bases, leaving 6 bases between the germline ends. Germline CDR1 reads GTSNPN; CDR2 reads SVGIG (reference sequence). This CDR3 is CAWGRTEAFF. The CDR3 DNA follows: TGTGCCTGGGGTCGGACTGAAGCTTTCTTT.

The rearrangement links TRBV18 to TRBJ2-3; D is uncertain. The CDR3 is 17 amino acids. Germline loops: CDR1 KGHSH, CDR2 LQKENI. V lost 8 bases to trimming and J lost 5 bases, with 26 bases between them. CDR3 in amino acids: CASAPTNSPRPGDTQYF. For the CDR3, the DNA is TGTGCCAGCGCGCCCACCAATAGTCCGCGGCCGGGAGATACGCAGTATTTT.

This clone was recorded a few times. This chain joins TRBV30 and TRBJ1-5; no definite D call. Trimming shortened V by 2 bases and J by 7 bases, and 12 bases separated the two germline ends. The germline V gene encodes CDR1 GTSNPN and CDR2 SVGIG (reference sequence). The CDR3 is 13 amino acids. In nucleotides, the CDR3 is TGTGCCTGGAGTTCAAACCTGGGACAGCCCCAGCATTTT. It specifies CAWSSNLGQPQHF.

This chain uses TRBV29-1 with TRBJ1-1; no clear D gene. The CDR3 sequence is 13 residues long. V dropped 7 bases and J dropped 1 base, with 13 bases sitting between them. From germline, CDR1 is SQVTM and CDR2 ANQGSEA. The DNA for the CDR3 is TGCAGCGGGGCCGTCTTGGGGAACACTGAAGCTTTCTTT. It yields the protein CSGAVLGNTEAFF.

This clone was detected only a few times. The V gene is TRBV29-1, the J gene TRBJ1-2; D unresolved. This CDR3 spans 15 amino acids. Trimming left V 7 bases short and J 5 bases short, with 23 bases between. Germline CDR1 SQVTM, CDR2 ANQGSEA. CDR3 nucleotide sequence: TGCAGCGCCTTAGGAGGACGTCCCGGAGGGTATGGCTACACCTTC. It is translated as CSALGGRPGGYGYTF.

In its sample, this clone was seen a few times. The chain uses TRBV15 and TRBJ2-2; unclear D gene. Germline-derived CDR1 and CDR2 are LNHNV and YYDKDF (reference sequence). With 3 bases removed from V and 8 bases from J, the gap between germline ends came to 7 bases. This CDR3 has 12 amino acids. DNA for the CDR3: TGTGCCACCAGCAGTCCCCGGGGGGAGCTGTTTTTT. This codes for CATSSPRGELFF.

This clone was picked up a small number of times. The chain combines TRBV5-4 with TRBJ2-1; the match to TRBD1 covers 8 bases. The CDR3 extends over 15 amino acids. Looked up from germline, CDR1 is SGHNT and CDR2 is YYREEE (reference sequence). Unmatched junction bases numbered 13, after V lost 4 bases and J lost 10 bases. CDR3 protein: CASSRDGTGVWEQFF. CDR3 DNA sequence: TGTGCCAGCAGCCGAGATGGGACAGGCGTCTGGGAGCAGTTCTTC. Complete variable domain (other parts from reference TRBV5-4 and TRBJ2-1): ETGVTQSPTHLIKTRGQQVTLRCSSQSGHNTVSWYQQALGQGPQFIFQYYREEENGRGNFPPRFSGLQFPNYSSELNVNALELDDSALYLCASSRDGTGVWEQFFGPGTRLTVL.

This chain links TRBV29-1 with TRBJ2-5; D uncertain. V dropped 4 bases and J dropped 0 bases, with 6 bases sitting between them. The CDR3 runs 12 residues. In germline, CDR1 is SQVTM, CDR2 ANQGSEA. This chain's CDR3 is CSVAQNQETQYF. The CDR3 nucleotides read TGCAGCGTTGCTCAGAACCAAGAGACCCAGTACTTC.